This T cell receptor (beta chain) was identified during a study of memory CD4+ T cells and cytomegalovirus serostatus. V was clipped by 0 bases and J by 1 base; unmatched bases: 2. CDR3 size: 14 residues. CDR1 is SQVTM, CDR2 ANQGSEA, per germline. Single viable CD3+CD4+CD8-CD45RO+ cells were sorted as the memory CD4+ T cells. The authors' processing: After removing out-of-frame reads, approximately 2.2 million distinct TCRbeta sequences remained. Only in-frame clones appear in the TCRdb table, and some are missing; sequencing was by immunoSEQ multiplex PCR. D and trimming come from the DNA, and the V and J calls and clone size come from that table. Of about 58,000 clones listed, approximately 86% are singletons.

Material: memory CD4+ T cells from blood. The V gene is TRBV29-1, the J gene TRBJ1-1; TRBD1 aligns across 7 bases. The receptor comes from an adult in good health and CMV-seronegative. Some clones in this sample may be carry-over from other donors' samples. The CDR3 DNA reads as TGCAGCGTTGAAGAGGACAGGACGAACACTGAAGCTTTCTTT. Amino acids: CSVEEDRTNTEAFF.